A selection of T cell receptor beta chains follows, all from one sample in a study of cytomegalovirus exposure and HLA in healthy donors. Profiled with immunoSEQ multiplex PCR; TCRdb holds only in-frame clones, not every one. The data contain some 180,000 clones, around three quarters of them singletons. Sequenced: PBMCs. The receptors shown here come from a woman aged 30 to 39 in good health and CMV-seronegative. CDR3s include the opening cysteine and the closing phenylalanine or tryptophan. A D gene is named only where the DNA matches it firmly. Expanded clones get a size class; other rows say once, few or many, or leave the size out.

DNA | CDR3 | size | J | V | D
TGTGCCAGCAGCTTGGGACAGGGGGGTAGGGATACGCAGTATTTT | CASSLGQGGRDTQYF | - | TRBJ2-3 | TRBV7-7 | TRBD1
TGTGCCAGCAGCATACAGGGGGCATTGAACTATGGCTACACCTTC | CASSIQGALNYGYTF | - | TRBJ1-2 | TRBV11-2 | TRBD1
TGTGCCAGCAGCCGGGGGAATGAGCAGTTCTTC | CASSRGNEQFF | - | TRBJ2-1 | TRBV5-6 | -
TGTGCCAGCAGCTTGGCCGGAGACACTGAAGCTTTCTTT | CASSLAGDTEAFF | - | TRBJ1-1 | TRBV5-5 | -
TGTGCCAGCAGCCCCCCGGGAGTCGCCTACAATGAGCAGTTCTTC | CASSPPGVAYNEQFF | - | TRBJ2-1 | TRBV9 | -
TGTGCCAGCAGACCAGGACAGCCGCTGTATCAGCCCCAGCATTTT | CASRPGQPLYQPQHF | - | TRBJ1-5 | TRBV27 | -
TGCGCCAGCAGCTTGGCCCAAGAGGCAGATACGCAGTATTTT | CASSLAQEADTQYF | - | TRBJ2-3 | TRBV5-1 | -
TGTGCCAGCAGCCGCCGAAGGGGATCGTTGGCTGAAGCTTTCTTT | CASSRRRGSLAEAFF | - | TRBJ1-1 | TRBV13 | -
TGTGCGGGGGACAGGGTCGGGAACGAGCAGTACTTC | CAGDRVGNEQYF | few | TRBJ2-7 | TRBV7-9 | TRBD1
TGCGCCAGCAGCTTGGCTATCACATCTAGCGAAAAACTGTTTTTT | CASSLAITSSEKLFF | - | TRBJ1-4 | TRBV5-1 | -
TGTGCCAGCAAATTCGGACAGGGGGTCTATGGCTACACCTTC | CASKFGQGVYGYTF | - | TRBJ1-2 | TRBV2 | TRBD1
TGTGCCACCAGCAGAGCCTTCGGGACTAGCGGAAATACTGTGCAGTACTTC | CATSRAFGTSGNTVQYF | - | TRBJ2-5 | TRBV15 | TRBD2
TGTGCCAGCCGGGGGGTGAGCACTGAAGCTTTCTTT | CASRGVSTEAFF | - | TRBJ1-1 | TRBV9 | -
TGTGCCAGCAGCCAGGACCCGCGACAGGGGTTAGCTGAAGCTTTCTTT | CASSQDPRQGLAEAFF | - | TRBJ1-1 | TRBV4-2 | TRBD1
TGTGCCAGCACATGGGGGGGCGCGAATCAGCCCCAGCATTTT | CASTWGGANQPQHF | - | TRBJ1-5 | TRBV6-6 | -
TGTGCCAGCTCACTGAATGGACAGGGATTAAGTCAAGAGACCCAGTACTTC | CASSLNGQGLSQETQYF | few | TRBJ2-5 | TRBV18 | TRBD1
TGTGCCAGCAGCGTAGAACTAGCGCCGAATGAGCAGTTCTTC | CASSVELAPNEQFF | once | TRBJ2-1 | TRBV9 | TRBD2
TGCGCCAGCAGCCAGGGCAGTGGTACAACTAATGAAAAACTGTTTTTT | CASSQGSGTTNEKLFF | - | TRBJ1-4 | TRBV4-3 | -
TGCGCCAGCAGCTTCAGTGGGGAGACTGAAAAACTGTTTTTT | CASSFSGETEKLFF | - | TRBJ1-4 | TRBV5-1 | -
TGCGCCAGCAGCCAGTTTAGCGGGACCACAGATACGCAGTATTTT | CASSQFSGTTDTQYF | - | TRBJ2-3 | TRBV4-1 | TRBD2
TGTGCCAGCAGCTTATCCCCGGGGGGCACCGGGGAGCTGTTTTTT | CASSLSPGGTGELFF | - | TRBJ2-2 | TRBV7-6 | TRBD2
TGTGCCAGCAGTTCTTGGGAGGACACCGGGGAGCTGTTTTTT | CASSSWEDTGELFF | many | TRBJ2-2 | TRBV6-1 | -
TGTGCCAGCAGCCCGGGGACAGGGGGGTCTCAGCCCCAGCATTTT | CASSPGTGGSQPQHF | few | TRBJ1-5 | TRBV5-5 | TRBD1
TGTGCTAGTGGTTTGCCCCGACAGGGGATGGGTGAAAAACTGTTTTTT | CASGLPRQGMGEKLFF | - | TRBJ1-4 | TRBV12-5 | TRBD1
TGTGCCATCTCATTATCCGGGGCTGGAAACACCATATATTTT | CAISLSGAGNTIYF | - | TRBJ1-3 | TRBV10-3 | -
TGTGCCTGTGGGGCGGGAGTTAGTTACAATGAGCAGTTCTTC | CACGAGVSYNEQFF | once | TRBJ2-1 | TRBV30 | TRBD2
TGTGCCAGCAGCTTAGATGGGGGGATTGGGAACACTGAAGCTTTCTTT | CASSLDGGIGNTEAFF | - | TRBJ1-1 | TRBV7-2 | -
TGCGCCAGCAGCCAAGAAGGAGGGTATGGCTACACCTTC | CASSQEGGYGYTF | - | TRBJ1-2 | TRBV4-3 | -
TGTGCCAGCAGTGAGCAGGGGGATGTCGGCGGCTACACCTTC | CASSEQGDVGGYTF | - | TRBJ1-2 | TRBV2 | TRBD1
TGTGCCAGCTCACCAAAGACAGGAAACCTGGGCGAGCAGTACTTC | CASSPKTGNLGEQYF | - | TRBJ2-7 | TRBV18 | -
TGTGCCAGTAATGTAGCGGGAAAGTCTCCCGTGGAGACCCAGTACTTC | CASNVAGKSPVETQYF | few | TRBJ2-5 | TRBV19 | TRBD2
TGCGCCAGCAGCCCATCGTCGGACAGGACCTATGGCTACACCTTC | CASSPSSDRTYGYTF | few | TRBJ1-2 | TRBV5-1 | TRBD1
TGTGCCAGCAGCCCCCGATGGGATAGCGTCTACGAGCAGTACTTC | CASSPRWDSVYEQYF | - | TRBJ2-7 | TRBV4-2 | -
TGTGCCAGCAGTGTCGGGACAGGGGGGCAGAGCTATGGCTACACCTTC | CASSVGTGGQSYGYTF | - | TRBJ1-2 | TRBV27 | TRBD1
TGTGCCAGCAGTGACCGGGGAACCTATGGCTACACCTTC | CASSDRGTYGYTF | - | TRBJ1-2 | TRBV6-4 | -
TGTGCCAGCAGCCAAATCAGCGGGGGGAATGAGCAGTTCTTC | CASSQISGGNEQFF | - | TRBJ2-1 | TRBV7-6 | TRBD2
TGTGCCAGCAGCTTTCGGACAGGGGCCCTCACCGGGGAGCTGTTTTTT | CASSFRTGALTGELFF | - | TRBJ2-2 | TRBV11-1 | TRBD1
TGTGCCAGCAGCGCACGACAGGGTTGGTCCTACAATGAGCAGTTCTTC | CASSARQGWSYNEQFF | - | TRBJ2-1 | TRBV11-1 | TRBD1
TGTGCCAGCAGCGCAGCAGGGTACTATGGCTACACCTTC | CASSAAGYYGYTF | - | TRBJ1-2 | TRBV9 | -
TGTGCCAGCAGTCCCTCTTGGGTGGGAGACGAGCAGTACTTC | CASSPSWVGDEQYF | - | TRBJ2-7 | TRBV27 | -
TGTGCCAGCAGGACCACAGGGGACACTGAAGCTTTCTTT | CASRTTGDTEAFF | - | TRBJ1-1 | TRBV2 | TRBD1
TGTGCCAGCAGGAGACAGGGGAGGGGCTCTGGGGCCAACGTCCTGACTTTC | CASRRQGRGSGANVLTF | - | TRBJ2-6 | TRBV2 | -
TGTGCCAGCAGCGTAGCAGCGGGAGGGTCCTACGAGCAGTACTTC | CASSVAAGGSYEQYF | - | TRBJ2-7 | TRBV9 | TRBD2
TGTGCCACCGCAGGGTGGAACACTGAAGCTTTCTTT | CATAGWNTEAFF | - | TRBJ1-1 | TRBV27 | -
TGCGCCAGCAGCCAAGGGGGGGGGCAGGCGAACACCGGGGAGCTGTTTTTT | CASSQGGGQANTGELFF | - | TRBJ2-2 | TRBV4-1 | -